Listed here are 31 T cell receptor beta chains from one sample, sequenced in a study of blood T cells in healthy people across ages. Combining a sample-barcoded 5' primer with a J-beta primer mix, a second PCR ran for roughly 7 to 12 cycles. TCRdb used MiXCR to reprocess the 5' RACE reads, holding one entry per CDR3 protein. The sample carries about 800,000 distinct CDR3 sequences, about three fifths recorded once. Sample: blood. These receptors all come from a man under 40 in good health.

V is TRBV7-2 and J is TRBJ2-7; D remains ambiguous. V gave up 5 bases and J gave up 2 bases, with 10 bases separating them. This CDR3 spans 13 amino acids. Germline CDR1 SGHTA, CDR2 FQGNSA. The CDR3 DNA follows: TGTGCCAGCAGCGAGTCATTACCCTACGAGCAGTACTTC. Amino acid sequence: CASSESLPYEQYF.

V and J are TRBV10-3 and TRBJ1-4; D not resolved. The V end was cut by 2 bases, the J end by 8 bases, with 6 bases between. Germline loops: CDR1 ENHRY, CDR2 SYGVKD. This CDR3 is 12 amino acids long. CDR3 amino acids: CAISEPREKLFF. CDR3 coding DNA: TGTGCCATCAGTGAGCCGAGGGAAAAACTGTTTTTT.

The V call is TRBV7-9, the J call TRBJ1-2; 7 nucleotides align to TRBD1. Germline V gene sequence: CDR1 SEHNR, CDR2 FQNEAQ (reference sequence). J gave up 2 bases and V 5 bases, and 8 bases lay outside the gene matches. This CDR3 is built from 15 residues. CDR3 nucleotide sequence: TGTGCCAGCAGCGACGACAGGGTACTAAACTATGGCTACACCTTC. Residues: CASSDDRVLNYGYTF.

Remarks on this clonotype: Sequence at one end of the junction differs from germline and may be a read error. J is TRBJ2-6 and V is TRBV2, with TRBD1 matching over 7 bases. Germline CDR1 and CDR2: SNHLY and FYNNEI. The CDR3 consists of 17 residues. The CDR3 spells CASRAGTVDSGANVLTF. CDR3 nucleotide sequence: TGTGCCAGCAGAGCCGGGACAGTCGACTCTGGAGCCAACGTCCTGACTTTC.

This clonotype has more than one count but fewer than ten. The chain combines TRBV4-1 with TRBJ2-5, with 7 bases aligning to TRBD1. Looked up from germline, CDR1 is MGHRA and CDR2 is YSYEKL. This CDR3 is 15 amino acids long. Trimming cost V 1 base and J 5 bases; bases outside gene matches: 7. CDR3 sequence (DNA): TGCGCCAGCAGCCAAGCTCTGACAGGGTCGGAGACCCAGTACTTC. As protein: CASSQALTGSETQYF.

The gene calls are TRBV20-1 and TRBJ1-2; D gene unclear. The CDR3 has 12 residues. Trimming cost V 6 bases and J 8 bases, with 16 bases left between them. The germline V gene has CDR1 DFQATT and CDR2 SNEGSKA (reference sequence). This chain's CDR3 is CSASPGTGGYTF. The CDR3 DNA is TGCAGTGCCTCCCCGGGTACCGGGGGCTACACCTTC.

The V gene is TRBV2, the J gene TRBJ2-1; 7 bases are a match to TRBD1. V shed 8 bases, J shed 4 bases, and the junction held 5 bases outside the gene matches. The CDR3 has 13 amino acids. Germline V CDR1 and CDR2: SNHLY, FYNNEI. This CDR3 is CASQGQKYNEQFF. The CDR3, as DNA: TGTGCCAGCCAGGGACAGAAATACAATGAGCAGTTCTTC.

This clonotype has more than one count but fewer than ten. V usage is TRBV9 and J usage is TRBJ2-5, with D perhaps matching TRBD2 (6 bases). The CDR3 loop spans 14 amino acids. Trimming removed 1 base from V and 5 bases from J, with 12 bases in between. Germline values: CDR1 SGDLS, CDR2 YYNGEE. CDR3 sequence (DNA): TGTGCCAGCAGCGTATCGGGAGTATCTGAGACCCAGTACTTC. Translated: CASSVSGVSETQYF. The variable domain in full, completed from reference TRBV9 and TRBJ2-5, reads DSGVTQTPKHLITATGQRVTLRCSPRSGDLSVYWYQQSLDQGLQFLIQYYNGEERAKGNILERFSAQQFPDLHSELNLSSLELGDSALYFCASSVSGVSETQYFGPGTRLLVL.

The V call is TRBV20-1, the J call TRBJ2-7; 7 bases match TRBD1. Germline CDR1 is DFQATT and CDR2 is SNEGSKA (reference sequence). The CDR3 runs to 14 residues. J lost 2 bases, V lost 0 bases, and 4 bases had no gene match. The CDR3 nucleotides read TGCAGTGCTAGAGATCCAGGGGGAGCCTACGAGCAGTACTTC. This translates into CSARDPGGAYEQYF.

The J gene is TRBJ2-3, the V gene TRBV12-3 or TRBV12-4, with TRBD2 matching 9 bases. The CDR3 extends over 17 amino acids. Unmatched junction bases numbered 12, after V lost 5 bases and J lost 3 bases. CDR3 nucleotide sequence: TGTGCCAGCAGTCCCCGAACGAGCGGGGGGTCAACAGATACGCAGTATTTT. This gives the protein CASSPRTSGGSTDTQYF.

In DNA, the CDR3 is TGTGCCAGCAGCCAAGTAGCACTTAGGGGGAACATTCAGTACTTC. It translates to CASSQVALRGNIQYF. This rearrangement joins TRBV3-1 to TRBJ2-4; TRBD1 is a possible D gene (6 bases). V lost 1 base, J lost 7 bases, and 14 bases lay in between. Germline-derived CDR1 and CDR2 are LGHDT and YNNKEL (reference sequence). The CDR3 runs 15 residues.

Details on this clonotype: A junction boundary mismatches the germline segment, possibly from a read error. The genes are TRBV30 and TRBJ2-4; 11 positions match TRBD1. The last part of the DNA fits TRBJ2-7 better; the J call may be wrong. The CDR3 loop spans 14 amino acids. CDR1 and CDR2 from the germline V gene are GTSNPN and SVGIG (reference sequence). This CDR3 reads CVWSLGTGGYEQYF. The CDR3 DNA sequence: TGTGTCTGGAGCCTAGGGACAGGGGGGTACGAGCAGTACTTC.

The V and J genes are TRBV6-6 and TRBJ1-2; D is possibly TRBD1 (5 bases). V was cut by 10 bases and J by 5 bases, with 14 bases left in between. CDR3 length: 12 amino acids. CDR1 is MNHNY, CDR2 SVGAGI, per germline (reference sequence). The CDR3: CATSGALYGYTF. CDR3 coding DNA: TGTGCCACGTCCGGGGCCCTGTATGGCTACACCTTC.

The V and J genes are TRBV7-2 and TRBJ2-7; D remains unclear. The J call may be wrong; the DNA end is better matched by TRBJ2-5. Germline CDR1 SGHTA, CDR2 FQGNSA. The CDR3 loop spans 13 amino acids. The CDR3 DNA reads TGTGCCAGCAGCTACCAAATCCAAGAGACCCAGTACTTC. It yields the protein CASSYQIQETQYF.

Only a few counts were recorded for this clonotype. The chain is built from TRBV4-2 and TRBJ2-5; 15 bases are shared with TRBD2. Germline V lookup: CDR1 LGHNA, CDR2 YNFKEQ. CDR3 length: 16 residues. After removal of 3 bases from V and 5 bases from J, the junction contained 4 bases not matched to a gene. CDR3 region: CASSQGLAGGEETQYF. The CDR3 DNA is TGTGCCAGCAGCCAGGGACTAGCGGGAGGTGAGGAGACCCAGTACTTC.

This clonotype turned up a few times. V usage is TRBV3-1 and J usage is TRBJ2-3; D unclear. Germline V gene lookup returns CDR1 LGHDT and CDR2 YNNKEL (reference sequence). This CDR3 region has 13 residues. V shed 5 bases and J shed 5 bases, with 11 bases lying between them. This CDR3 is CASSGPRGDTQYF. Here the CDR3 DNA reads TGTGCCAGCAGCGGTCCCCGAGGAGATACGCAGTATTTT.

The J gene is TRBJ2-7, the V gene TRBV27; TRBD2 aligns across 11 bases. With 10 bases clipped from V and 2 bases from J, the junction kept 7 bases outside the gene matches. Germline CDR1 is MNHEY and CDR2 is SMNVEV (reference sequence). This CDR3 region has 14 residues. The CDR3 protein is CATPGTSGPYEQYF. The CDR3 DNA is TGTGCCACCCCAGGGACTAGCGGCCCCTACGAGCAGTACTTC.

This clonotype has just a few counts. The chain recombines TRBV20-1 with TRBJ2-1; the D is unclear. With 0 bases removed from V and 0 bases from J, the gap between germline ends came to 12 bases. The CDR3 consists of 16 residues. CDR1 is DFQATT, CDR2 SNEGSKA, per germline (reference sequence). CDR3 sequence reads: CSARDEAASSYNEQFF. The DNA for the CDR3 is TGCAGTGCTAGAGATGAGGCGGCTAGCTCCTACAATGAGCAGTTCTTC.

This chain uses TRBV7-2 with TRBJ2-7, with D tentatively TRBD2 (5 bases). Per germline, CDR1 SGHTA and CDR2 FQGNSA. The germline V and J ends were trimmed by 2 bases and 3 bases, with 20 bases remaining between them. The CDR3 spans 17 residues. CDR3 region: CASSLRGAAVQFYEQYF. CDR3 nucleotide sequence: TGTGCCAGCAGCTTAAGAGGAGCGGCAGTACAGTTCTACGAGCAGTACTTC.

In its sample, this clonotype was seen a few times. The chain is built from TRBV7-2 and TRBJ2-3, with D perhaps being TRBD1 or TRBD2 (5 bases each). CDR1 is SGHTA, CDR2 FQGNSA, per germline. The CDR3 extends over 12 amino acids. Trimming removed 7 bases from V and 6 bases from J, with 11 bases in between. The CDR3 bases are TGTGCCAGCACCCCGGGGACCGATACGCAGTATTTT. Residues: CASTPGTDTQYF.

The gene calls are TRBV14 and TRBJ1-4; D ambiguous. The V gene's germline CDR1 is SGHDN and CDR2 FVKESK. CDR3 length equals 12 residues. Trimming removed 1 base at V and 10 bases at J, with 7 bases between. CDR3 nucleotide sequence: TGTGCCAGCAGCCAAGTTGTAGGAAAACTGTTTTTT. Translated: CASSQVVGKLFF.

The chain uses TRBV10-3 and TRBJ2-1; 9 nucleotides align to TRBD1. CDR1 and CDR2 from the germline V gene are ENHRY and SYGVKD. V was clipped by 0 bases and J by 8 bases; unmatched bases: 5. CDR3 length: 15 amino acids. CDR3 nucleotides: TGTGCCATCAGTGAGTCGGGACAGGGTGGATATGAGCAGTTCTTC. It specifies CAISESGQGGYEQFF.

The V call is TRBV6-5, the J call TRBJ1-2; D not resolved. CDR1 MNHEY and CDR2 SVGAGI come from the germline V gene. V was clipped by 0 bases and J by 4 bases, with 6 bases between them. This CDR3 is 13 amino acids long. CDR3 amino acids: CASSYSAAYGYTF. CDR3 DNA: TGTGCCAGCAGTTACTCGGCGGCCTATGGCTACACCTTC.

This clonotype was observed a handful of times. The chain is built from TRBV3-1 and TRBJ2-4; D is perhaps TRBD2 (6 bases). Matching the DNA end better, TRBJ2-5 makes the J call doubtful. This CDR3 is 15 amino acids long. Per the germline V gene, CDR1 is LGHDT and CDR2 is YNNKEL (reference sequence). The CDR3 region has the DNA TGTGCCAGCAGCCATATCAGACGGGGGATGGAGACCCAGTACTTC. Translation gives CASSHIRRGMETQYF.

This rearrangement joins TRBV20-1 to TRBJ2-1; 9 nucleotides align to TRBD1. The CDR3 has 15 amino acids. Germline CDR1 and CDR2: DFQATT and SNEGSKA (reference sequence). The J segment lost 5 bases and the V segment lost 5 bases, leaving 10 bases of the junction unmatched. The CDR3 reads CSAVHPGTGNNEQFF. The CDR3, as DNA: TGCAGTGCTGTACACCCCGGGACAGGGAACAATGAGCAGTTCTTC.

The gene calls are TRBV10-1 and TRBJ2-2; D is uncertain. Germline values: CDR1 WNHNN, CDR2 SYGVQD (reference sequence). The CDR3 extends over 14 amino acids. V gave up 4 bases and J gave up 3 bases, with 9 bases separating them. The CDR3 spells CASSGASYTGELFF. The CDR3 DNA sequence: TGCGCCAGCAGTGGGGCTTCGTACACCGGGGAGCTGTTTTTT.

This clonotype was counted a single time. The chain is built from TRBV7-9 and TRBJ1-4; 7 positions match TRBD1. Per the germline V gene, CDR1 is SEHNR and CDR2 is FQNEAQ (reference sequence). Trimming at V came to 4 bases and at J to 8 bases, leaving 7 bases not matched to a gene. The CDR3 is 14 amino acids. CDR3 DNA sequence: TGTGCCAGCAGCTCTGGGACAGCCGTCGAAAAACTGTTTTTT. This encodes CASSSGTAVEKLFF.

V and J are TRBV7-2 and TRBJ2-1; D might be TRBD1 or TRBD2, each matching 5 bases. The ends were cut back, 5 bases at V and 4 bases at J, with 9 bases in the middle. This CDR3 is 13 amino acids long. Germline V gene data show CDR1 as SGHTA and CDR2 as FQGNSA. The CDR3 DNA reads TGTGCCAGCAGCGGGGGACCTTACAATGAGCAGTTCTTC. Translated, it gives CASSGGPYNEQFF.

This clonotype was counted only a few times. This chain links TRBV6-5 with TRBJ2-7; no firm D call. V was pared by 8 bases and J by 3 bases, with 17 bases between. This CDR3 is built from 14 residues. Germline assignment: CDR1 MNHEY and CDR2 SVGAGI. The CDR3 is CASSPKPVLYEQYF. As DNA, the CDR3 is TGTGCCAGCTCACCTAAGCCGGTGCTCTACGAGCAGTACTTC.

This sequence joins TRBV4-2 and TRBJ2-1; 8 bases are a match to TRBD1. CDR3 length equals 16 residues. Germline CDR1 is LGHNA and CDR2 is YNFKEQ. After removal of 0 bases from V and 3 bases from J, the junction contained 4 bases not matched to a gene. The CDR3 sequence is CASSQETGANYNEQFF. The CDR3 nucleotides read TGTGCCAGCAGCCAAGAGACAGGGGCCAACTACAATGAGCAGTTCTTC.

This clonotype appeared a few times. CDR3 in DNA: TGCGCCAGCAGCTTGGCCCTGGGTATTGACGCAGATACGCAGTATTTT. Translated, it gives CASSLALGIDADTQYF. The chain recombines TRBV5-1 with TRBJ2-3, with D uncertain. Germline V gene sequence: CDR1 SGHRS, CDR2 YFSETQ. The CDR3 sequence is 16 residues long. Deletions cut 0 bases from V and 4 bases from J, with 15 bases between.